The 16 T cell receptor beta chains listed next were all sequenced from one sample in a study of OX40 agonist ivuxolimab in advanced cancers. Libraries were prepared by immunoSEQ multiplex PCR; TCRdb keeps only in-frame clonotypes and omits some of them. The table includes 90,000 to 100,000 clones, approximately 85% detected once. The sequences come from CD4+ or CD8+ T cells sorted from blood, collected in a trial of the OX40 agonist ivuxolimab. The receptors were gathered from an adult with an advanced solid tumor such as melanoma, head and neck, liver or kidney cancer.

The gene calls are TRBV28 and TRBJ2-5; 8 nucleotides line up with TRBD1. The CDR3 has 13 residues. CDR1 is MDHEN, CDR2 SYDVKM, per germline. V dropped 10 bases and J dropped 4; count of bases not matched to a gene: 8. CDR3 protein: CAKNRGVPETQYF. The CDR3 nucleotides are TGTGCCAAAAACAGGGGGGTACCAGAGACCCAGTACTTC.

V and J are TRBV5-1 and TRBJ1-3, with a weak D call TRBD1 (6 bases). The V gene lost 4 bases and the J gene lost 2 bases, with 13 bases spanning the gap. CDR1 and CDR2 from the germline V gene are SGHRS and YFSETQ. The CDR3 loop spans 15 amino acids. Here the CDR3 DNA reads TGCGCCAGCAGCGACTATGACAGGACTGGAAACACCATATATTTT. Translating gives CASSDYDRTGNTIYF.

This chain joins TRBV28 and TRBJ1-4, with a weak D call TRBD1 (5 bases). The germline CDR1 and CDR2 sequences are MDHEN and SYDVKM. The CDR3 is 14 amino acids. V shed 11 bases and J shed 4 bases, with 17 bases lying between them. CDR3 nucleotides: TGTGCCTGCTGGGACGGGGCGGATAATGAAAAACTGTTTTTT. Protein product: CACWDGADNEKLFF.

The rearrangement links TRBV11-3 to TRBJ2-2, with TRBD1 identical over 7 bases. Germline V gene sequence: CDR1 SGHNT, CDR2 YENEEA. The trim removed 4 bases at V and 0 bases at J, leaving 2 bases unmatched. The CDR3 is made up of 15 amino acids. CDR3 sequence reads: CASSWDSPNTGELFF. CDR3 bases: TGTGCCAGCAGCTGGGACAGCCCGAACACCGGGGAGCTGTTTTTT.

This chain uses TRBV5-4 with TRBJ2-2; tentatively, D is TRBD1 or TRBD2 (5 bases each). The V end lost 0 bases, the J end lost 3 bases, and 15 bases lay between the germline ends. CDR1 and CDR2 from the germline V gene are SGHNT and YYREEE (reference sequence). The length of the CDR3 is 17 residues. CDR3 bases: TGTGCCAGCAGCTTGGACGGGGTGGGGCACGACACCGGGGAGCTGTTTTTT. Its protein product is CASSLDGVGHDTGELFF.

The genes are TRBV28 and TRBJ1-1; D call uncertain. V lost 5 bases and J 0 bases, leaving 7 bases between the germline ends. There are 13 residues in the CDR3. From germline, CDR1 is MDHEN and CDR2 SYDVKM. The CDR3 nucleotides are TGTGCCAGCAGTCGGATCATGAACACTGAAGCTTTCTTT. Translating gives CASSRIMNTEAFF.

The chain combines TRBV29-1 with TRBJ2-7; 7 nucleotides line up with TRBD1. Germline V gives CDR1 SQVTM, CDR2 ANQGSEA. The CDR3 covers 13 residues. V was clipped by 6 bases and J by 2 bases; unmatched bases: 7. The chain's CDR3 is CSVARDSTYEQYF. As DNA, the CDR3 is TGCAGCGTGGCCCGGGACAGTACCTACGAGCAGTACTTC.

This chain's CDR3 is CASSWNQGSEQYF. The CDR3 coding sequence is TGTGCCAGCAGCTGGAATCAGGGATCCGAGCAGTACTTC. The genes are TRBV11-2 and TRBJ2-5; TRBD1 might be the D (5 bases). The DNA end lines up better with TRBJ2-7; the J call may be wrong. This CDR3 comprises 13 residues. Per germline, CDR1 SGHAT and CDR2 FQNNGV.

The gene calls are TRBV5-6 and TRBJ2-7; D remains unclear. V lost 4 bases, J lost 0 bases, and 11 bases lay in between. Germline V CDR1 and CDR2: SGHDT, YYEEEE. The CDR3 is 14 residues long. The CDR3 is CASSETTVSYEQYF. The CDR3 region has the DNA TGTGCCAGCAGCGAGACGACGGTCTCCTACGAGCAGTACTTC.

The V gene is TRBV30, the J gene TRBJ2-1, with D perhaps matching TRBD1 (6 bases). Trimming took 2 bases from V and 4 from J, leaving 9 bases between them. CDR3 length: 13 residues. In germline, CDR1 is GTSNPN, CDR2 SVGIG (reference sequence). In DNA form, the CDR3 reads TGTGCCTGGAGTCGGGACACTTACAATGAGCAGTTCTTC. Its protein product is CAWSRDTYNEQFF.

V and J are TRBV9 and TRBJ1-6; D remains unclear. This CDR3 region has 12 residues. CDR1 is SGDLS and CDR2 is YYNGEE in the germline V gene. With 4 bases removed from V and 6 bases from J, the gap between germline ends came to 5 bases. The CDR3 bases are TGTGCCAGCAGCACCAGTAATTCACCCCTCCACTTT. It translates to CASSTSNSPLHF.

This clone was found once. The chain recombines TRBV11-2 with TRBJ2-2; the match to TRBD2 covers 12 bases. Per the germline V gene, CDR1 is SGHAT and CDR2 is FQNNGV. The CDR3 consists of 19 residues. The V gene end was trimmed by 0 bases and the J gene end by 0 bases; junction bases not matched to a gene: 5. The CDR3 is CASSLDKLAGGSNTGELFF. The CDR3 nucleotides are TGTGCCAGCAGCTTAGATAAACTAGCGGGAGGCTCGAACACCGGGGAGCTGTTTTTT.

This chain joins TRBV4-1 and TRBJ2-3; a weak D match, TRBD1 (6 bases). Germline lookup yields CDR1 MGHRA and CDR2 YSYEKL. CDR3 length: 17 amino acids. V lost 2 bases, J lost 5 bases, and 20 bases lay in between. CDR3 protein: CASSQLTGGKSEDTQYF. For the CDR3, the DNA is TGCGCCAGCAGCCAATTGACAGGAGGCAAATCCGAAGATACGCAGTATTTT.

This clone turned up a few times. The rearrangement links TRBV2 to TRBJ1-1; D ambiguous. In germline, CDR1 is SNHLY, CDR2 FYNNEI. Trimming cost V 5 bases and J 2 bases, with 9 bases left between them. CDR3 length equals 13 residues. CDR3 protein: CASSFGLNTEAFF. The CDR3 nucleotides are TGTGCCAGCAGTTTCGGACTCAACACTGAAGCTTTCTTT. The full variable domain, rest sourced from reference TRBV2 and TRBJ1-1, is EPEVTQTPSHQVTQMGQEVILRCVPISNHLYFYWYRQILGQKVEFLVSFYNNEISEKSEIFDDQFSVERPDGSNFTLKIRSTKLEDSAMYFCASSFGLNTEAFFGQGTRLTVV.

The chain is built from TRBV9 and TRBJ2-5; D possibly corresponds to TRBD2 (6 bases). In germline, CDR1 is SGDLS, CDR2 YYNGEE. The CDR3 is 16 residues long. Trimming took off 0 bases at V and 4 bases at J, with 16 bases between the two ends. As DNA, the CDR3 is TGTGCCAGCAGCGTAGGGTCTAGCGAGATTACAGAGACCCAGTACTTC. Protein sequence: CASSVGSSEITETQYF.

The chain couples TRBV11-3 to TRBJ1-1; D perhaps matches TRBD1 (6 bases). The CDR3 has 12 residues. Trimming stripped 4 bases from V and 11 bases from J, with 14 bases between. Germline CDR1 and CDR2: SGHNT and YENEEA. CDR3 region: CASSSGGGPAFF. The CDR3 nucleotides read TGTGCCAGCAGCTCGGGTGGGGGGCCGGCTTTCTTT.